This TCR beta chain was found in a study of cytomegalovirus exposure and HLA in healthy donors. Points from the study as a whole: An analysis done earlier found most TCR beta V segments productive about 87% or about 30% of the time.

Trimming left V 10 bases short and J 5 bases short, with 21 bases between. Germline V gene data show CDR1 as ENHRY and CDR2 as SYGVKD. The length of the CDR3 is 14 residues. The PCR employed 60 Vbeta primers together with 13 Jbeta primers. Sequencing was performed with immunoSEQ multiplex PCR; in TCRdb, only in-frame clones are kept and a portion is missing. Among about 160,000 clones listed, approximately 80% were seen once. Regarding this clone: Its antigen is as yet unknown.

This TCR came from a man aged 50-59 years in good health and CMV-seropositive. Specimen: PBMCs. The chain links TRBV10-3 to TRBJ2-7; D is possibly TRBD1 (6 bases). The CDR3 is CATTASGDIDEQYF. The CDR3 nucleotides are TGTGCCACCACGGCTTCCGGGGACATAGACGAGCAGTACTTC.